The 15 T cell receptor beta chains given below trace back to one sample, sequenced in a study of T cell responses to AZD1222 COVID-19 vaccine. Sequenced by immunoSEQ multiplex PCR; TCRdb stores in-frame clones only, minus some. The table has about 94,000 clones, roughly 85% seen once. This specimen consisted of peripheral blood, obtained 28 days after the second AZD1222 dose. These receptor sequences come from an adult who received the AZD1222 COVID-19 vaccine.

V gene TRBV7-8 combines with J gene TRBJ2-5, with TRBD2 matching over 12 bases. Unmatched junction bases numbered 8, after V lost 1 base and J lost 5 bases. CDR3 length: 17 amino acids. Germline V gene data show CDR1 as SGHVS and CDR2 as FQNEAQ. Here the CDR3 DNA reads TGTGCCAGCAGCTTAGATGCCCTAGCGGGGGGGCTGGAGACCCAGTACTTC. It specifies CASSLDALAGGLETQYF. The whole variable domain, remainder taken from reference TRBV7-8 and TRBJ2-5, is GAGVSQSPRYKVAKRGQDVALRCDPISGHVSLFWYQQALGQGPEFLTYFQNEAQLDKSGLPSDRFFAERPEGSVSTLKIQRTQQEDSAVYLCASSLDALAGGLETQYFGPGTRLLVL.

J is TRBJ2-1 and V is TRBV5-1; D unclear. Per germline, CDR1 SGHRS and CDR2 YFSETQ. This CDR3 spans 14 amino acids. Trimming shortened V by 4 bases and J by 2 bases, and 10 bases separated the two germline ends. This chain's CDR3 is CASSLPGTYNEQFF. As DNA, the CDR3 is TGCGCCAGCAGCCTCCCGGGTACCTACAATGAGCAGTTCTTC.

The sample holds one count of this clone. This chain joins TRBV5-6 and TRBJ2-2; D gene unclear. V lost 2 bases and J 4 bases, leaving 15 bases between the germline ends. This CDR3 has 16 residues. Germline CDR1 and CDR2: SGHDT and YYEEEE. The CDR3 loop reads CASSLGRPSPTGELFF. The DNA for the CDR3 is TGTGCCAGCAGCTTAGGGCGGCCTTCCCCCACCGGGGAGCTGTTTTTT.

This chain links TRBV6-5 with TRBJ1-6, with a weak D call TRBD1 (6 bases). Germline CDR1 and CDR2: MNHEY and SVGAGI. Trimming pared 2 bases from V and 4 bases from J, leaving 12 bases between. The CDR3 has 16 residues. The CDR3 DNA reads TGTGCCAGCAGTTACGGGGGGGCCTGGTATAATTCACCCCTCCACTTT. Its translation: CASSYGGAWYNSPLHF.

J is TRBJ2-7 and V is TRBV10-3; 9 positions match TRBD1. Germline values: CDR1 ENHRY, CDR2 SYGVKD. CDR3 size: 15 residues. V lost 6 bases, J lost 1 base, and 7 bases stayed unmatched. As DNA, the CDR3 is TGTGCCATCAGCGGGGGACAGGGCCTTTCCTACGAGCAGTACTTC. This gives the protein CAISGGQGLSYEQYF.

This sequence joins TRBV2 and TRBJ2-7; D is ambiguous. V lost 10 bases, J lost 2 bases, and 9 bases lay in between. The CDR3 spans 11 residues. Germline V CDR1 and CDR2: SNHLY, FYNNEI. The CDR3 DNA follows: TGTGCCACGGAAGGAGCCTACGAGCAGTACTTC. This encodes CATEGAYEQYF.

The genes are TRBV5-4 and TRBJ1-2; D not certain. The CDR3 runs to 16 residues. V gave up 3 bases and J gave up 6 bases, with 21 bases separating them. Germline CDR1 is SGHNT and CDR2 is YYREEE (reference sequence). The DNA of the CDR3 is TGTGCCAGCAGCTCCGGACGGCTGTCAGAGTACGATGGCTACACCTTC. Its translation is CASSSGRLSEYDGYTF.

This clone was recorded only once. CDR3 residues: CASSLTSGGSGGADTQYF. CDR3 DNA sequence: TGTGCCAGCAGCTTGACTAGCGGGGGATCCGGAGGGGCAGATACGCAGTATTTT. This sequence joins TRBV13 and TRBJ2-3; 12 nucleotides agree with TRBD2. With 3 bases clipped from V and 4 bases from J, the junction kept 11 bases outside the gene matches. The CDR3 is 18 amino acids. Germline V gives CDR1 PRHDT, CDR2 FYEKMQ (reference sequence).

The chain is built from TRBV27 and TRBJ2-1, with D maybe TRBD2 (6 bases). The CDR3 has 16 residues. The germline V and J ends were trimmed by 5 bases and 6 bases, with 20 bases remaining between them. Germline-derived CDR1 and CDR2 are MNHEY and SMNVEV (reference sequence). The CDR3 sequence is CASSLRLVSPFNEQFF. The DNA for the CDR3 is TGTGCCAGCAGTCTGCGACTAGTCTCTCCTTTCAATGAGCAGTTCTTC.

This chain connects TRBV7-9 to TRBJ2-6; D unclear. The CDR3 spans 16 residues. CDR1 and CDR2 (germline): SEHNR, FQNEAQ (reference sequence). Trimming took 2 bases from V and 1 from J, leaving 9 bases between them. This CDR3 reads CASSLISGSGANVLTF. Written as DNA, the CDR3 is TGTGCCAGCAGCTTAATATCTGGGTCTGGGGCCAACGTCCTGACTTTC.

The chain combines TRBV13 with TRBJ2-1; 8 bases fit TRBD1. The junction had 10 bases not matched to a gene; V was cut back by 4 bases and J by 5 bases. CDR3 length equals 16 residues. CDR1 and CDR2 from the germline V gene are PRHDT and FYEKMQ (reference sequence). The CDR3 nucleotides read TGTGCCAGCAGCTGGACAGGGATCTTTCCCCACAATGAGCAGTTCTTC. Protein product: CASSWTGIFPHNEQFF.

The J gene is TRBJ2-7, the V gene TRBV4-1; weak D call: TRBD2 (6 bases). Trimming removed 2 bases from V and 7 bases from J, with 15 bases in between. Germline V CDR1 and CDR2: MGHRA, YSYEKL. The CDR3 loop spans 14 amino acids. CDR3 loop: CASSQSALGGEQYF. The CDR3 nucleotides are TGCGCCAGCAGCCAATCGGCGTTGGGGGGTGAGCAGTACTTC.

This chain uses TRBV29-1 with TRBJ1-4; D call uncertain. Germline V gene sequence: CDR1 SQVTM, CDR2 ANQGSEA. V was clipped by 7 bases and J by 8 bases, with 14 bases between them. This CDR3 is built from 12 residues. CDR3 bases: TGCAGCGCGGAGGGAGTTCAGGAAAAACTGTTTTTT. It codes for CSAEGVQEKLFF. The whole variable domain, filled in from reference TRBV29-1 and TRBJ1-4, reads SAVISQKPSRDICQRGTSLTIQCQVDSQVTMMFWYRQQPGQSLTLIATANQGSEATYESGFVIDKFPISRPNLTFSTLTVSNMSPEDSSIYLCSAEGVQEKLFFGSGTQLSVL.

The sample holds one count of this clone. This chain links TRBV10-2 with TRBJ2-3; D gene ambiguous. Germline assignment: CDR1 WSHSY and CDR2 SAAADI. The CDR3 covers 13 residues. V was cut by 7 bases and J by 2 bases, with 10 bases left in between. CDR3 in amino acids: CASMKEITDTQYF. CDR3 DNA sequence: TGCGCCAGCATGAAGGAAATCACAGATACGCAGTATTTT.

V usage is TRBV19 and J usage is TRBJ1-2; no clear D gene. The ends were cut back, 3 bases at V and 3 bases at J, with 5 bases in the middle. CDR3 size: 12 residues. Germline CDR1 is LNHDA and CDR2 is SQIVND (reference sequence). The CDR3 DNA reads TGTGCCAGTAGTATTGGGGACTATGGCTACACCTTC. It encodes CASSIGDYGYTF. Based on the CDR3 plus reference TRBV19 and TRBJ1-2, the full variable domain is DGGITQSPKYLFRKEGQNVTLSCEQNLNHDAMYWYRQDPGQGLRLIYYSQIVNDFQKGDIAEGYSVSREKKESFPLTVTSAQKNPTAFYLCASSIGDYGYTFGSGTRLTVV.